This entry describes one TCR beta chain. The data stem from a study of blood T cell repertoires in COVID-19. Clones were sequenced by immunoSEQ multiplex PCR, and TCRdb holds only the in-frame ones, with some missing. The sample contains about 220,000 clones, about 88% of which appear only once. Germline-derived CDR1 and CDR2 are MDHEN and SYDVKM. The CDR3 is 14 amino acids. Between the trimmed V and J ends, which lost 2 bases and 9 bases, there was a span of 14 bases. This chain uses TRBV28 with TRBJ2-1; TRBD2 might be the D (6 bases). What was sequenced was peripheral blood. The sequence came from a man aged 50 or older who had recovered from COVID-19. This CDR3 is CASSLPGEMVEQFF. DNA of the CDR3: TGTGCCAGCAGTTTACCGGGAGAGATGGTTGAGCAGTTCTTC.